The clone carrying this TCR beta chain was counted ten times or more. The V gene end was trimmed by 3 bases and the J gene end by 2 bases; junction bases not matched to a gene: 3. CDR1 and CDR2 (germline): PRHDT, FYEKMQ (reference sequence). The CDR3 runs 15 residues. This entry is derived from a study of T cells in Graves' hyperthyroidism and ophthalmopathy. The wider study: Peripheral blood collection took place at initial diagnosis, before any treatment.

Amplified TCR beta CDR3 regions derived from RNA transcripts. HTBI primers drove first-round RT-PCR of the TCR CDR3. TCRdb called the multiplex PCR reads again in MiXCR, with one record for every CDR3 protein. Of under 550,000 distinct CDR3 sequences in the sample, just under 20% were seen once. Among ophthalmopathy patients, the Clinical Activity Score reached at least 3, the NOSPECS grade reached at least 4, and duration remained under 3 months. What was sequenced was blood. This clonotype was obtained from a middle-aged man with Graves' ophthalmopathy. The chain uses TRBV13 and TRBJ2-1; 8 nucleotides line up with TRBD1. The CDR3 nucleotides are TGTGCCAGCAGCTTGACAGGGGTGACCTACAATGAGCAGTTCTTC. Translating it yields CASSLTGVTYNEQFF.